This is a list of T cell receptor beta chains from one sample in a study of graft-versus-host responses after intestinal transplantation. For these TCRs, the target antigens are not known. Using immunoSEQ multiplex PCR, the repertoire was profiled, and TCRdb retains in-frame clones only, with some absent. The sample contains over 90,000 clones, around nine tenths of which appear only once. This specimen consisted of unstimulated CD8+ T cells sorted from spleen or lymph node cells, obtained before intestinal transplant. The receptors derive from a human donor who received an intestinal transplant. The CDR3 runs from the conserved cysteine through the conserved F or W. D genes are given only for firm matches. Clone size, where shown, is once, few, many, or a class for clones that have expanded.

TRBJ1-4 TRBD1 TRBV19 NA CASTDRDRVNEKLFF TGTGCCAGTACCGATAGGGACAGAGTGAATGAAAAACTGTTTTTT
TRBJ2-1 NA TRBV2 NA CASSPITYNEQFF TGTGCCAGCAGTCCAATCACCTACAATGAGCAGTTCTTC
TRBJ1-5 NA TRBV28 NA CASSFLSNQPQHF TGTGCCAGCAGTTTCTTAAGCAATCAGCCCCAGCATTTT
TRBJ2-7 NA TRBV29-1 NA CSVEGQSSYEQYF TGCAGCGTTGAGGGCCAGAGCTCCTACGAGCAGTACTTC
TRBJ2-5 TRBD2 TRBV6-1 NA CASRGLAVTQETQYF TGTGCCAGCAGAGGACTAGCGGTAACCCAAGAGACCCAGTACTTC
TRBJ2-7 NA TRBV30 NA CAWSWAPKDYEQYF TGTGCCTGGAGCTGGGCACCAAAGGATTACGAGCAGTACTTC
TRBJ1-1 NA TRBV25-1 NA CASSVGLGEAFF TGTGCCAGCAGTGTGGGGCTGGGTGAAGCTTTCTTT
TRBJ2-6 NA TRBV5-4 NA CASSFSSGANVLTF TGTGCCAGCAGCTTTTCTTCTGGGGCCAACGTCCTGACTTTC
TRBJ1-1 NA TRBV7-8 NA CASSLEYWGPRFTEAFF TGTGCCAGCAGCTTAGAGTATTGGGGGCCCCGATTCACTGAAGCTTTCTTT
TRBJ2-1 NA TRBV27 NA CASGRGSEQFF TGTGCCAGCGGTAGAGGGAGCGAGCAGTTCTTC
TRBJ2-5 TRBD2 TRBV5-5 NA CASSPGLGLETQYF TGTGCCAGCAGCCCGGGACTAGGTTTAGAGACCCAGTACTTC
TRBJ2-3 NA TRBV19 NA CASSIENRTPREDTQYF TGTGCCAGTAGTATAGAGAACAGGACCCCCCGAGAGGATACGCAGTATTTT
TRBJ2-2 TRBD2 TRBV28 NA CASRQAGDTGELFF TGTGCCAGCAGACAAGCGGGAGATACCGGGGAGCTGTTTTTT
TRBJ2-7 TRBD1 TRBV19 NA CASSIGTGPSYEQYF TGTGCCAGTAGTATCGGGACAGGGCCTTCCTACGAGCAGTACTTC
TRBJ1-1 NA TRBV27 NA CASSWGGTEAFF TGTGCCAGCAGCTGGGGGGGGACTGAAGCTTTCTTT
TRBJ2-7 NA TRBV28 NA CASSARGSYEQYF TGTGCCAGCAGCGCCCGGGGCTCCTACGAGCAGTACTTC
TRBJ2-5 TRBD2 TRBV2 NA CASSEGLAGWETQYF TGTGCCAGCAGTGAGGGACTAGCGGGGTGGGAGACCCAGTACTTC
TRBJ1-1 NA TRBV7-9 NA CASSGRSGRSTEAFF TGTGCCAGCAGCGGGAGGAGCGGTCGGAGCACTGAAGCTTTCTTT
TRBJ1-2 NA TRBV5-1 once CASSLAGGLNYGYTF TGCGCCAGCAGCTTGGCAGGCGGACTCAACTATGGCTACACCTTC
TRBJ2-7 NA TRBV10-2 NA CASSEWGRGYEQYF TGCGCCAGCAGTGAGTGGGGGCGCGGCTACGAGCAGTACTTC
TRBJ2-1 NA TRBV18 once CASSASAVNEQFF TGTGCCAGCTCGGCTAGCGCTGTCAATGAGCAGTTCTTC
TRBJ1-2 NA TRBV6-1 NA CASSERGGYPYGYTF TGTGCCAGCAGTGAACGGGGGGGCTACCCCTATGGCTACACCTTC
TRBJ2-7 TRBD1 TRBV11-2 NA CASSPARTGDYEQYF TGTGCCAGCAGCCCTGCCCGGACAGGGGACTACGAGCAGTACTTC
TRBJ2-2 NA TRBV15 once CATSRDRTDTYTGELFF TGTGCCACCAGCAGAGATCGCACGGACACCTACACCGGGGAGCTGTTTTTT
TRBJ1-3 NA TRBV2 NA CAGSERGFSNTIYF TGTGCCGGCAGTGAGCGAGGGTTTAGTAACACCATATATTTT
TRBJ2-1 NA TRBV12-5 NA CASGLVQSGETPPYNEQFF TGTGCTAGTGGTTTGGTACAGTCGGGGGAAACCCCCCCCTACAATGAGCAGTTCTTC
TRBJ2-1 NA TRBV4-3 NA CASSQGIARPSYNEQFF TGCGCCAGCAGCCAAGGGATAGCCCGACCCTCCTACAATGAGCAGTTCTTC
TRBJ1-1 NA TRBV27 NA CASSPLPTGNTEAFF TGTGCCAGCAGTCCACTCCCGACAGGGAACACTGAAGCTTTCTTT
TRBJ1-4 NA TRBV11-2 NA CASRATGFNEKLFF TGTGCCAGCAGGGCCACAGGGTTTAATGAAAAACTGTTTTTT
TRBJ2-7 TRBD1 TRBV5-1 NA CASSTPRDSISYEQYF TGCGCCAGCAGCACGCCCCGGGACAGCATCTCCTACGAGCAGTACTTC
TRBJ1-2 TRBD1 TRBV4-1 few CASSIGAGQDTYTF TGCGCCAGCAGCATCGGTGCTGGACAGGACACCTACACCTTC
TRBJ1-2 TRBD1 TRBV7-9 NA CASTDKFRDREDGYTF TGTGCCAGCACCGACAAATTCCGGGACAGGGAGGACGGCTACACCTTC
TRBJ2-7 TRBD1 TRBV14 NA CASSLRDSLLDEQYF TGTGCCAGCAGCCTCCGGGACAGCCTTTTGGACGAGCAGTACTTC
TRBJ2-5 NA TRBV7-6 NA CASSLEQNQETQYF TGTGCCAGCAGCTTAGAACAGAACCAAGAGACCCAGTACTTC
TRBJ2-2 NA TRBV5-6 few CASSLGLELFF TGTGCCAGCAGCTTGGGACTGGAGCTGTTTTTT
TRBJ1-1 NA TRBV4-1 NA CASSQVWEDGTEAFF TGCGCCAGCAGCCAAGTCTGGGAGGACGGCACTGAAGCTTTCTTT
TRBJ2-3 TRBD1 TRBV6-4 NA CASSPEETGLIDTQYF TGTGCCAGCAGTCCCGAAGAGACAGGGTTGATAGATACGCAGTATTTT
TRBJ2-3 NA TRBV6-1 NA CASSDISLTSNTQYF TGTGCCAGCAGTGATATCTCCCTAACCTCGAATACGCAGTATTTT
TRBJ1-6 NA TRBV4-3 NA CASSHTGEDSPLHF TGCGCCAGCAGCCACACCGGGGAGGATTCACCCCTCCACTTT
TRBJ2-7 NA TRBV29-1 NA CSVRKGGYEQYF TGCAGCGTTAGGAAGGGGGGGTACGAGCAGTACTTC
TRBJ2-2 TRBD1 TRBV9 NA CASSGTGGPANTGELFF TGTGCCAGCAGCGGAACAGGGGGCCCCGCGAACACCGGGGAGCTGTTTTTT
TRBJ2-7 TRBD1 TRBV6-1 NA CASSARDSSYEQYF TGTGCCAGCAGTGCCCGGGACAGTTCCTACGAGCAGTACTTC
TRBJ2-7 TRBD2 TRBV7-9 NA CASSFSDGLASDEQYF TGTGCCAGCAGCTTTTCAGACGGACTAGCGTCCGACGAGCAGTACTTC
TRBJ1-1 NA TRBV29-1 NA CSVDLITEAFF TGCAGCGTTGATTTAATCACTGAAGCTTTCTTT
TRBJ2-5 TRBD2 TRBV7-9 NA CASSNGAGGVQETQYF TGTGCCAGCAGCAACGGGGCGGGAGGGGTCCAAGAGACCCAGTACTTC